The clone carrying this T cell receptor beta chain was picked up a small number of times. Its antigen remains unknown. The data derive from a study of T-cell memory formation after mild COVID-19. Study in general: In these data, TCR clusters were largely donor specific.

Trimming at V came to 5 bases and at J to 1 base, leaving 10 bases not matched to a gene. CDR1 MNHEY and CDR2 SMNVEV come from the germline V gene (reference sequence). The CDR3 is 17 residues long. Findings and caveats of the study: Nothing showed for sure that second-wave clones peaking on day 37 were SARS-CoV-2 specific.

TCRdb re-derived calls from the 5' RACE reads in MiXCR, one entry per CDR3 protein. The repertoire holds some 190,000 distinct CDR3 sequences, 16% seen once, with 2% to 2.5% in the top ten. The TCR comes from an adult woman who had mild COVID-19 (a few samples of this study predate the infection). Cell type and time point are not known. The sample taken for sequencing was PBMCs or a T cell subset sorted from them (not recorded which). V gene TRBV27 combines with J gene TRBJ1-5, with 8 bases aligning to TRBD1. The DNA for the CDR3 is TGTGCCAGCAGTCTTCAGGGGGCGCGTTTAAGCAATCAGCCCCAGCATTTT. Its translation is CASSLQGARLSNQPQHF.